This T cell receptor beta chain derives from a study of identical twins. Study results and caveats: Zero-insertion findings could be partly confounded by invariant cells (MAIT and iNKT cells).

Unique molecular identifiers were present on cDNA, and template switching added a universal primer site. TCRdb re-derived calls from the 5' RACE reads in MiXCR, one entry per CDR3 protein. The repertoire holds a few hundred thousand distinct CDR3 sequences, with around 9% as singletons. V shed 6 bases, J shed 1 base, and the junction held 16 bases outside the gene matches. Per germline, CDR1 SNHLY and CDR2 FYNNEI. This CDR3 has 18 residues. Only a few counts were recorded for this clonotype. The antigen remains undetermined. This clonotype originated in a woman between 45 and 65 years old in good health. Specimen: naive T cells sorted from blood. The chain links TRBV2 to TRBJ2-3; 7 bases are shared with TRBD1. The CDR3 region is CASRRQGRDTKGTDTQYF. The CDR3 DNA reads TGTGCCAGCAGAAGACAGGGTCGAGATACCAAGGGCACAGATACGCAGTATTTT.